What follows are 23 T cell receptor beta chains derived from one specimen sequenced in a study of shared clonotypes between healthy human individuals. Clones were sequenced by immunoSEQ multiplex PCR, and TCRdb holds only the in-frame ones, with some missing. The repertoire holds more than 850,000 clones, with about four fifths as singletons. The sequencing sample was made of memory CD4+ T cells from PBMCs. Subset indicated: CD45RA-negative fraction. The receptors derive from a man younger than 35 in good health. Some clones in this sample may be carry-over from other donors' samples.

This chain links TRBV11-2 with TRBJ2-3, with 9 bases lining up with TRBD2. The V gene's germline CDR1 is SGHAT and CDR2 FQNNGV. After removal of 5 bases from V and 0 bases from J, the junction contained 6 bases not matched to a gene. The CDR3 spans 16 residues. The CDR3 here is CASSRSLAGSTDTQYF. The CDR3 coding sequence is TGTGCCAGCAGCCGGTCCCTAGCGGGAAGCACAGATACGCAGTATTTT.

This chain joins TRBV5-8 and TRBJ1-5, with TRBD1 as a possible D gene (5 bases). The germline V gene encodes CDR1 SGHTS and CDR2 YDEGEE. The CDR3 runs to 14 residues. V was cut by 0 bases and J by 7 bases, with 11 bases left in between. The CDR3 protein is CASSLVQGVQPQHF. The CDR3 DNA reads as TGTGCCAGCAGCTTGGTGCAGGGCGTACAGCCCCAGCATTTT.

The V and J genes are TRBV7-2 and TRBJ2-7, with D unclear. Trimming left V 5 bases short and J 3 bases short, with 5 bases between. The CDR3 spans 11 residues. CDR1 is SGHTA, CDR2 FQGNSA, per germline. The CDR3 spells CASSTLYEQYF. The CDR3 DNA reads TGTGCCAGCAGCACCCTCTACGAGCAGTACTTC.

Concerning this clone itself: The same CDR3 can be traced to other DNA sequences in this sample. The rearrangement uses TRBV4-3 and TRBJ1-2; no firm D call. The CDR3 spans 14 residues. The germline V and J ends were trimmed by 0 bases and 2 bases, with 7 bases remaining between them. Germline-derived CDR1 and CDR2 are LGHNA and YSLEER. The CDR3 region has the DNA TGCGCCAGCAGCCAAGAGTTGGGGAACTATGGCTACACCTTC. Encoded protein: CASSQELGNYGYTF.

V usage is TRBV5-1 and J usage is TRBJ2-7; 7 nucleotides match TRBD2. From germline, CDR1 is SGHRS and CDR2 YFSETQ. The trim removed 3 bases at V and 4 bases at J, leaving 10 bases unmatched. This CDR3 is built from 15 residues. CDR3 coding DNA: TGCGCCAGCAGCTCCGTCGCGGGGGTCCAATACGAGCAGTACTTC. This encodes CASSSVAGVQYEQYF. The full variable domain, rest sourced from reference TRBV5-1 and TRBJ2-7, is KAGVTQTPRYLIKTRGQQVTLSCSPISGHRSVSWYQQTPGQGLQFLFEYFSETQRNKGNFPGRFSGRQFSNSRSEMNVSTLELGDSALYLCASSSVAGVQYEQYFGPGTRLTVT.

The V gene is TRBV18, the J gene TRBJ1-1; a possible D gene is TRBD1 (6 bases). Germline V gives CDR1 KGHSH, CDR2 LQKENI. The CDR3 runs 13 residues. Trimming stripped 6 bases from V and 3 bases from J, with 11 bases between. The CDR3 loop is CASSQGIDTEAFF. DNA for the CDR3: TGTGCCAGCTCGCAGGGGATCGACACTGAAGCTTTCTTT. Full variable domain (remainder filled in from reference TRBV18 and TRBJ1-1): NAGVMQNPRHLVRRRGQEARLRCSPMKGHSHVYWYRQLPEEGLKFMVYLQKENIIDESGMPKERFSAEFPKEGPSILRIQQVVRGDSAAYFCASSQGIDTEAFFGQGTRLTVV.

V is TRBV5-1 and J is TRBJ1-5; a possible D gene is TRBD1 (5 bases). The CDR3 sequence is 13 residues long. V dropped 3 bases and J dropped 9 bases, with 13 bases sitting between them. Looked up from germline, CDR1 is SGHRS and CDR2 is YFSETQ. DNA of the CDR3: TGCGCCAGCAGCTCCGAAACCGGGGGGCCCCAGCATTTT. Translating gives CASSSETGGPQHF.

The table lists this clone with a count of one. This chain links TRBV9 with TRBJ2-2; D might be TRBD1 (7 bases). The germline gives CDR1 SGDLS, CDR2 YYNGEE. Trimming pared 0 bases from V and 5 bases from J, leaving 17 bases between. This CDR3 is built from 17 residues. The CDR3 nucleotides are TGTGCCAGCAGCGTAGGCCCCAGGGGGGCCGGGACCGGGGAGCTGTTTTTT. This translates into CASSVGPRGAGTGELFF.

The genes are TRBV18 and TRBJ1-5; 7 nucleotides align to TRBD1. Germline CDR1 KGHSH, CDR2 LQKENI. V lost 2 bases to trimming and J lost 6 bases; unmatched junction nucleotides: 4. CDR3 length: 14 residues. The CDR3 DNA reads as TGTGCCAGCTCACCAGCCCCAGGGGGTCAGCCCCAGCATTTT. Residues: CASSPAPGGQPQHF.

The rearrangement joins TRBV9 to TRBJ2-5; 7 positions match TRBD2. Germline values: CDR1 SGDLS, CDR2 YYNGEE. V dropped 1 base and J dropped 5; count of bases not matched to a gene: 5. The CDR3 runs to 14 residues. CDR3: CASSVRGGRETQYF. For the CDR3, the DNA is TGTGCCAGCAGCGTACGCGGGGGAAGGGAGACCCAGTACTTC.

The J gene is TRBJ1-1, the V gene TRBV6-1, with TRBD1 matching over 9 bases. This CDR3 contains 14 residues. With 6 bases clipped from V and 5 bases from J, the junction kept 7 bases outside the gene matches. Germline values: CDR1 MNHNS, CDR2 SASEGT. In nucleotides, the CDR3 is TGTGCCAGCAGCGGACAGGGGCGGGGAACTGAAGCTTTCTTT. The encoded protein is CASSGQGRGTEAFF.

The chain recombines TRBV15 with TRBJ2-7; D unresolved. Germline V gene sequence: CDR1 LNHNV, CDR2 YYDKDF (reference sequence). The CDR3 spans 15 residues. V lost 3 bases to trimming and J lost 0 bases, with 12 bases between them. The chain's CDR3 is CATSSAGLGSYEQYF. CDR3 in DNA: TGTGCCACCAGCAGCGCTGGTCTCGGCTCCTACGAGCAGTACTTC.

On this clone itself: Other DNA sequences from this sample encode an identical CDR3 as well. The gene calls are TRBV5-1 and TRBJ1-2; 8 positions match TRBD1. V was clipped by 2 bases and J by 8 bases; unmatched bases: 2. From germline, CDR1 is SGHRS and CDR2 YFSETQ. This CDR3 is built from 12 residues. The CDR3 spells CASSLDRGGYTF. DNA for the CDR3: TGCGCCAGCAGCTTAGACAGGGGAGGCTACACCTTC.

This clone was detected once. As DNA, the CDR3 is TGCGCCAGCAGCTTGGGGCAGGGGCAAGGTAATGAAAAACTGTTTTTT. Protein: CASSLGQGQGNEKLFF. This chain connects TRBV5-1 to TRBJ1-4; tentative D call: TRBD1 (6 bases). CDR1 is SGHRS and CDR2 is YFSETQ in the germline V gene. With 0 bases removed from V and 4 bases from J, the gap between germline ends came to 13 bases. This CDR3 has 16 residues.

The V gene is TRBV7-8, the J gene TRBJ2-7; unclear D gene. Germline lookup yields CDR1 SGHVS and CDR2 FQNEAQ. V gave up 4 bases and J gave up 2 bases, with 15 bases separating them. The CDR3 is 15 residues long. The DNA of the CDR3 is TGTGCCAGCAGCTCCACTTCGACAATTCCCTACGAGCAGTACTTC. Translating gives CASSSTSTIPYEQYF.

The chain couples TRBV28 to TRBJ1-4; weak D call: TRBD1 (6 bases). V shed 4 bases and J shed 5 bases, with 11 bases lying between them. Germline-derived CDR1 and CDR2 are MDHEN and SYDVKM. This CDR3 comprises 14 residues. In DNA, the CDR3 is TGTGCCAGCAGTTGGACAGCCGTAAATGAAAAACTGTTTTTT. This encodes CASSWTAVNEKLFF.

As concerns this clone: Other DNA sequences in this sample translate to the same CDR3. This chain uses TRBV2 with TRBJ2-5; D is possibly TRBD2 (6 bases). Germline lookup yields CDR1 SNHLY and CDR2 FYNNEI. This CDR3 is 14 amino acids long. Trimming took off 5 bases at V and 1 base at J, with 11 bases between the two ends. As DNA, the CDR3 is TGTGCCAGCAGTCTCCAGGGAGGCCAAGAGACCCAGTACTTC. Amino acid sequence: CASSLQGGQETQYF. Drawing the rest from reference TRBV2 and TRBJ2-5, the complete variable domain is EPEVTQTPSHQVTQMGQEVILRCVPISNHLYFYWYRQILGQKVEFLVSFYNNEISEKSEIFDDQFSVERPDGSNFTLKIRSTKLEDSAMYFCASSLQGGQETQYFGPGTRLLVL.

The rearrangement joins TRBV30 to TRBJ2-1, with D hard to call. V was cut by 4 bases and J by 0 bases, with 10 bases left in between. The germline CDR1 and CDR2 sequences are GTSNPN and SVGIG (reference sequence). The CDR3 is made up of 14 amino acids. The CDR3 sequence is CAWKGWSSYNEQFF. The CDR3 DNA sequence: TGTGCCTGGAAGGGTTGGAGCTCCTACAATGAGCAGTTCTTC. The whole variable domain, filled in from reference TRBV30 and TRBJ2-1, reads SQTIHQWPATLVQPVGSPLSLECTVEGTSNPNLYWYRQAAGRGLQLLFYSVGIGQISSEVPQNLSASRPQDRQFILSSKKLLLSDSGFYLCAWKGWSSYNEQFFGPGTRLTVL.

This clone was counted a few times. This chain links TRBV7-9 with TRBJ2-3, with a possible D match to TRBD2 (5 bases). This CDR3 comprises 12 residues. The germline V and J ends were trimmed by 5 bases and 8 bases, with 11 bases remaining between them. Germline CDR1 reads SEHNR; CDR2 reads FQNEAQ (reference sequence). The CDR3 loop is CASSLEGGTQYF. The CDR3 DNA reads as TGTGCCAGCAGCCTCGAAGGAGGTACGCAGTATTTT. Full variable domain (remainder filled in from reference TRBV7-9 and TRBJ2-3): DTGVSQNPRHKITKRGQNVTFRCDPISEHNRLYWYRQTLGQGPEFLTYFQNEAQLEKSRLLSDRFSAERPKGSFSTLEIQRTEQGDSAMYLCASSLEGGTQYFGPGTRLTVL.

For the CDR3, the DNA is TGCGCCAGCAGCCGACAGGGGGCAGATAATGAGCAGTTCTTC. Its protein product is CASSRQGADNEQFF. This chain connects TRBV5-1 to TRBJ2-1; 10 bases agree with TRBD1. J lost 7 bases, V lost 4 bases, and 5 bases had no gene match. Germline V gene sequence: CDR1 SGHRS, CDR2 YFSETQ. The CDR3 has 14 residues.

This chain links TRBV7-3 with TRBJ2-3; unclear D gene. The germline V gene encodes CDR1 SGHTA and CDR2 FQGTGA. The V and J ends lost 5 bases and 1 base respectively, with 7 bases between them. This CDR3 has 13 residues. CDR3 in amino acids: CASSQTRTDTQYF. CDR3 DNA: TGTGCCAGCAGCCAAACCCGCACAGATACGCAGTATTTT.

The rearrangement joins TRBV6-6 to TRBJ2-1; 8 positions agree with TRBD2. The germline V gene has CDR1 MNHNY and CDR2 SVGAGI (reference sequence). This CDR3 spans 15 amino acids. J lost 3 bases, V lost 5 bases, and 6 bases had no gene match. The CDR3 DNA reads TGTGCCAGCAGTATAACTAGCGGTCACTACAATGAGCAGTTCTTC. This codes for CASSITSGHYNEQFF.

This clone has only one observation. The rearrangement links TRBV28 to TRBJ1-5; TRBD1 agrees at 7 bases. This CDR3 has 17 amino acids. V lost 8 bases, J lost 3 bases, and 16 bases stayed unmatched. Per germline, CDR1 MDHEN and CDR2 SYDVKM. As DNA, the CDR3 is TGTGCCAGCCGAATGGCTCTCACAGGGGCCACCAATCAGCCCCAGCATTTT. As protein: CASRMALTGATNQPQHF.